The rows below give T cell receptor beta chains drawn from one sample of a study of T cells in localized non-small cell lung cancer. Some clones are missing from TCRdb's copy, which holds only in-frame ones; the method was immunoSEQ multiplex PCR. Here the sample spans around 64,000 clones, 80% to 95% being singletons. This specimen was peripheral blood, taken before any cancer treatment. The receptors here all came from a man aged 35-69 years with stage I lung adenocarcinoma. Each CDR3 is given with its conserved first and last residue. The order of the fields is J gene, clone size, D gene, V gene, CDR3 protein, CDR3 DNA. The D gene is left open where the match is weak. Only part of the rows carry a size: once, few, many, or a class if the clone is expanded.

j_call: TRBJ2-3; clone_size: -; d_call: -; v_call: TRBV5-6; cdr3_aa: CASSLGGAGPSSTDTQYF; cdr3_nt: TGTGCCAGCAGCTTGGGGGGCGCTGGTCCCAGTAGCACAGATACGCAGTATTTT
j_call: TRBJ2-2; clone_size: -; d_call: TRBD2; v_call: TRBV11-2; cdr3_aa: CASSPGTSLYTGELFF; cdr3_nt: TGTGCCAGCAGCCCCGGGACTAGCCTATACACCGGGGAGCTGTTTTTT
j_call: TRBJ2-2; clone_size: -; d_call: TRBD2; v_call: TRBV7-8; cdr3_aa: CASSLSTSGARRELFF; cdr3_nt: TGTGCCAGCAGCTTATCGACTAGCGGAGCACGCCGGGAGCTGTTTTTT
j_call: TRBJ2-7; clone_size: few; d_call: -; v_call: TRBV7-9; cdr3_aa: CASSFGRSYEQYF; cdr3_nt: TGTGCCAGCAGCTTCGGGCGGTCCTACGAGCAGTACTTC
j_call: TRBJ2-2; clone_size: once; d_call: TRBD1; v_call: TRBV11-2; cdr3_aa: CASSLVGTANTGELFF; cdr3_nt: TGTGCCAGCAGCTTAGTAGGGACAGCCAACACCGGGGAGCTGTTTTTT
j_call: TRBJ1-2; clone_size: few; d_call: -; v_call: TRBV7-2; cdr3_aa: CASTETSGYGYTF; cdr3_nt: TGTGCCAGCACCGAGACCTCGGGCTATGGCTACACCTTC
j_call: TRBJ1-5; clone_size: -; d_call: -; v_call: TRBV9; cdr3_aa: CASSVGLSNQPQHF; cdr3_nt: TGTGCCAGCAGCGTAGGTCTCAGTAATCAGCCCCAGCATTTT
j_call: TRBJ2-1; clone_size: -; d_call: -; v_call: TRBV9; cdr3_aa: CASSVSGVPYNEQFF; cdr3_nt: TGTGCCAGCAGCGTATCAGGGGTCCCCTACAATGAGCAGTTCTTC
j_call: TRBJ1-4; clone_size: -; d_call: -; v_call: TRBV29-1; cdr3_aa: CSALPMGNEKLFF; cdr3_nt: TGCAGCGCCCTCCCGATGGGGAATGAAAAACTGTTTTTT
j_call: TRBJ1-6; clone_size: -; d_call: TRBD1; v_call: TRBV23-1; cdr3_aa: CASSRPTGGTSGDNSPLHF; cdr3_nt: TGCGCCAGCAGTCGACCGACAGGGGGCACCTCCGGAGATAATTCACCCCTCCACTTT
j_call: TRBJ2-7; clone_size: -; d_call: TRBD2; v_call: TRBV5-4; cdr3_aa: CASSLGSGGPIYEQYF; cdr3_nt: TGTGCCAGCAGCTTGGGGTCGGGAGGACCCATTTACGAGCAGTACTTC
j_call: TRBJ2-7; clone_size: once; d_call: -; v_call: TRBV7-8; cdr3_aa: CASSPEQGPSYF; cdr3_nt: TGTGCCAGCAGCCCAGAACAGGGTCCATCGTACTTC
j_call: TRBJ1-3; clone_size: -; d_call: -; v_call: TRBV6-6; cdr3_aa: CASRRQASSGNTIYF; cdr3_nt: TGTGCCAGCAGGCGACAGGCTAGCTCTGGAAACACCATATATTTT
j_call: TRBJ2-1; clone_size: once; d_call: TRBD2; v_call: TRBV19; cdr3_aa: CASSPDSGSEVGEQFF; cdr3_nt: TGTGCCAGTAGTCCCGATAGCGGGAGTGAGGTCGGTGAGCAGTTCTTC
j_call: TRBJ1-3; clone_size: medium-sized; d_call: -; v_call: TRBV11-3; cdr3_aa: CASSLGYGPGNTIYF; cdr3_nt: TGTGCCAGCAGCTTAGGATATGGGCCTGGAAACACCATATATTTT
j_call: TRBJ2-5; clone_size: -; d_call: -; v_call: TRBV6-6; cdr3_aa: CASSYTQETQYF; cdr3_nt: TGTGCCAGCAGTTACACGCAAGAGACCCAGTACTTC
j_call: TRBJ1-5; clone_size: -; d_call: -; v_call: TRBV5-6; cdr3_aa: CASSLNRDQPQHF; cdr3_nt: TGTGCCAGCAGCTTGAACAGGGATCAGCCCCAGCATTTT
j_call: TRBJ2-5; clone_size: -; d_call: TRBD2; v_call: TRBV4-1; cdr3_aa: CASSQKGLPETQYF; cdr3_nt: TGCGCCAGCAGCCAAAAGGGACTACCTGAGACCCAGTACTTC
j_call: TRBJ2-1; clone_size: -; d_call: -; v_call: TRBV20-1; cdr3_aa: CSAIFGEQFF; cdr3_nt: TGCAGTGCTATCTTTGGCGAGCAGTTCTTC
j_call: TRBJ2-5; clone_size: once; d_call: -; v_call: TRBV9; cdr3_aa: CASSVGGSYQETQYF; cdr3_nt: TGTGCCAGCAGCGTAGGGGGGTCGTACCAAGAGACCCAGTACTTC
j_call: TRBJ2-1; clone_size: -; d_call: -; v_call: TRBV19; cdr3_aa: CASSIAWGQFNEQFF; cdr3_nt: TGTGCCAGTAGTATAGCTTGGGGACAATTCAATGAGCAGTTCTTC
j_call: TRBJ1-2; clone_size: -; d_call: -; v_call: TRBV28; cdr3_aa: CASRGGADYGYTF; cdr3_nt: TGTGCCAGCCGCGGGGGGGCGGACTATGGCTACACCTTC
j_call: TRBJ1-5; clone_size: -; d_call: -; v_call: TRBV10-1; cdr3_aa: CASSDHGVSNQPQHF; cdr3_nt: TGCGCCAGCAGTGATCATGGGGTTAGCAATCAGCCCCAGCATTTT
j_call: TRBJ2-3; clone_size: once; d_call: -; v_call: TRBV5-6; cdr3_aa: CASSWASSPLNTDTQYF; cdr3_nt: TGTGCCAGCAGCTGGGCCTCGAGCCCCCTCAACACAGATACGCAGTATTTT
j_call: TRBJ2-2; clone_size: once; d_call: -; v_call: TRBV6-5; cdr3_aa: CASSEFTGELFF; cdr3_nt: TGTGCCAGCAGTGAGTTCACCGGGGAGCTGTTTTTT